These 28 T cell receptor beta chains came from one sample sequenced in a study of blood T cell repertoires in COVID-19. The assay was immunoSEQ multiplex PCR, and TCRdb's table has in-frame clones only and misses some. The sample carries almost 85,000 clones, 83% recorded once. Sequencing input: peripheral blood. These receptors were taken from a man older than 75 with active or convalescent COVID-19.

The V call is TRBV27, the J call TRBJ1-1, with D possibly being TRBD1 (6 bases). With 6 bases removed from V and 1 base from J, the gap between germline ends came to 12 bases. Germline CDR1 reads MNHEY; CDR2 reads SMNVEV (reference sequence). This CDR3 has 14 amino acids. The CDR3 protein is CASSIQGWNTEAFF. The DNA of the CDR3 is TGTGCCAGCAGCATACAGGGATGGAACACTGAAGCTTTCTTT.

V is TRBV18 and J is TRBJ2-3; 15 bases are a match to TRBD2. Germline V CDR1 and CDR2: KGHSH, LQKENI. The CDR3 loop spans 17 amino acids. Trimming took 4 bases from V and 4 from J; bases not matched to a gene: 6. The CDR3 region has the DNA TGTGCCAGCTCACTGGGACTAGCGGGAGGAGTGGCAGATACGCAGTATTTT. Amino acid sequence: CASSLGLAGGVADTQYF.

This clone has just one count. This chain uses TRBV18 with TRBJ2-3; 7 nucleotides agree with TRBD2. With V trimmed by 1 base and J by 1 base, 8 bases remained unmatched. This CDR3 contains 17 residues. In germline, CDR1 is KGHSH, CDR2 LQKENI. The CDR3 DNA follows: TGTGCCAGCTCACCACAGGGAGCGGGATTGGGCACAGATACGCAGTATTTT. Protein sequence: CASSPQGAGLGTDTQYF.

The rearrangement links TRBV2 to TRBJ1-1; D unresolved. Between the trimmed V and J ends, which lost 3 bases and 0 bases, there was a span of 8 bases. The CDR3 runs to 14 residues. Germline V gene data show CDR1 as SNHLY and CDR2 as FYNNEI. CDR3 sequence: CASSEVPMNTEAFF. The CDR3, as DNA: TGTGCCAGCAGTGAGGTACCTATGAACACTGAAGCTTTCTTT.

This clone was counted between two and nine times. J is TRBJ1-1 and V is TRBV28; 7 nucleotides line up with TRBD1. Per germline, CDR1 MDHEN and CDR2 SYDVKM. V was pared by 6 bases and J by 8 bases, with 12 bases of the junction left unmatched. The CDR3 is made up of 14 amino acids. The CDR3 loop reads CASSLRQGLGEAFF. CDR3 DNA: TGTGCCAGCAGCCTCCGACAGGGTCTAGGGGAAGCTTTCTTT.

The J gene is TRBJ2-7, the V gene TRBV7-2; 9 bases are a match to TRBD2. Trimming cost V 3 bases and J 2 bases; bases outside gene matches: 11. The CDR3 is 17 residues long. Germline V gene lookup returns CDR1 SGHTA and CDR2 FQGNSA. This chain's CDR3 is CASSLGRSGSRAYEQYF. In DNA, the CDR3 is TGTGCCAGCAGCTTGGGTCGTAGCGGGAGTAGGGCCTACGAGCAGTACTTC.

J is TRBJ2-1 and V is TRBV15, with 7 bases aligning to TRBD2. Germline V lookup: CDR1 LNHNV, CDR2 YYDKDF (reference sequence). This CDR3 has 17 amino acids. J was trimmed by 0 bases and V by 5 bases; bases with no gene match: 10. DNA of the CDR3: TGTGCCACCAGCCCTCGTCGGCGGGGGAGCTCCTACAATGAGCAGTTCTTC. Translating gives CATSPRRRGSSYNEQFF.

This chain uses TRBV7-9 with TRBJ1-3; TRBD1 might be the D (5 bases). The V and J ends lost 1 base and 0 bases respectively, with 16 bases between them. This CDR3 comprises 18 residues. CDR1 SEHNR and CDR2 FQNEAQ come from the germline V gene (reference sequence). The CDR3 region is CASSLEGYLVYSGNTIYF. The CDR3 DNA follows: TGTGCCAGCAGCTTAGAGGGGTACTTGGTTTACTCTGGAAACACCATATATTTT.

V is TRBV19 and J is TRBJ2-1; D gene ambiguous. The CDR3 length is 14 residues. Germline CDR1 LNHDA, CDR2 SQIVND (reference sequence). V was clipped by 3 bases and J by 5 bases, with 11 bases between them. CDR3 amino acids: CASSILSVNNEQFF. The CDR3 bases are TGTGCCAGTAGTATTCTCAGCGTAAACAATGAGCAGTTCTTC.

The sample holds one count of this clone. CDR3 sequence reads: CASSWDSNTGELFF. The DNA of the CDR3 is TGTGCCAGCAGCTGGGACTCCAACACCGGGGAGCTGTTTTTT. The rearrangement joins TRBV11-3 to TRBJ2-2, with a weak D call TRBD2 (6 bases). The CDR3 is made up of 14 amino acids. Trimming removed 4 bases at V and 2 bases at J, with 8 bases between. The V gene's germline CDR1 is SGHNT and CDR2 YENEEA.

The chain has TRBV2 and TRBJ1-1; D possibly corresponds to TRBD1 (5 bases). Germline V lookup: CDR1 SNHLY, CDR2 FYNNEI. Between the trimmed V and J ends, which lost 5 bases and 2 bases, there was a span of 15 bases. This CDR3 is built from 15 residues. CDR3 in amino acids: CASSPLRWGNTEAFF. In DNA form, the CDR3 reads TGTGCCAGCAGTCCCCTGAGGTGGGGCAACACTGAAGCTTTCTTT.

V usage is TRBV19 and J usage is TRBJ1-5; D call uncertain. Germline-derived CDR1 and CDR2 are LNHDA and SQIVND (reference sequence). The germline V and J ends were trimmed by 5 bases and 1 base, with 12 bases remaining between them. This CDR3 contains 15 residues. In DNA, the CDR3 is TGTGCCAGTAGTCCCTCTTCGGGGAGCAATCAGCCCCAGCATTTT. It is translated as CASSPSSGSNQPQHF.

Here the CDR3 DNA reads TGTGCCAGCAGTTACTCGCAGGGGGCGAATGGAAACACCATATATTTT. Encoded protein: CASSYSQGANGNTIYF. The chain is built from TRBV6-5 and TRBJ1-3; TRBD1 matches at 8 bases. Germline-derived CDR1 and CDR2 are MNHEY and SVGAGI. The CDR3 totals 16 residues. Trimming at V came to 0 bases and at J to 3 bases, leaving 4 bases not matched to a gene.

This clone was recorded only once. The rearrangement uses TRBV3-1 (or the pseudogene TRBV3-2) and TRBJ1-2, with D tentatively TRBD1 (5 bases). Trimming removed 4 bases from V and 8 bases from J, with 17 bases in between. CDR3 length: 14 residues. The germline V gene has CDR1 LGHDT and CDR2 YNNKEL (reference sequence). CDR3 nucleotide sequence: TGTGCCAGCAGCCTACAAGGAGGGGCTCGGGGCTACACCTTC. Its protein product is CASSLQGGARGYTF.

The DNA of the CDR3 is TGCGCCAGCAGCTATAGGGACAGGGGGACCGGGCAGAACACCGGGGAGCTGTTTTTT. Amino acid sequence: CASSYRDRGTGQNTGELFF. The chain is built from TRBV4-1 and TRBJ2-2; TRBD1 matches 11 bases. Germline-derived CDR1 and CDR2 are MGHRA and YSYEKL. The CDR3 runs 19 residues. With 5 bases clipped from V and 1 base from J, the junction kept 12 bases outside the gene matches.

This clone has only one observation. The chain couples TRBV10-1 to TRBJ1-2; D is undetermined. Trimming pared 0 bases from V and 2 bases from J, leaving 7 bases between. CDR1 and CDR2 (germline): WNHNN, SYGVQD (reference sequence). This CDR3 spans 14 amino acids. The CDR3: CASSESGRNYGYTF. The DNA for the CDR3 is TGCGCCAGCAGTGAGTCAGGCAGGAACTATGGCTACACCTTC.

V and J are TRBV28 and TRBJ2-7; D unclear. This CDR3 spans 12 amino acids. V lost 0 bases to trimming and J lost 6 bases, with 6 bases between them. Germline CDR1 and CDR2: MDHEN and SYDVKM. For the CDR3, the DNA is TGTGCCAGCAGTTTATGGCCGCGCGAGCAGTACTTC. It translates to CASSLWPREQYF.

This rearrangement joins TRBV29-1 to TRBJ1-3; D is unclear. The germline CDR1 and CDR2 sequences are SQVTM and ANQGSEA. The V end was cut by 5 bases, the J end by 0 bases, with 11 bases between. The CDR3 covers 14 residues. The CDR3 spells CSVSDRYSGNTIYF. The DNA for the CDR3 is TGCAGCGTTAGCGACCGATACTCTGGAAACACCATATATTTT.

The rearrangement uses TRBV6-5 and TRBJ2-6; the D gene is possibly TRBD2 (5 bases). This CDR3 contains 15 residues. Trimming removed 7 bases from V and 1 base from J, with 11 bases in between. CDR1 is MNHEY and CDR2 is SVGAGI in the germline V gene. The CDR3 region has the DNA TGTGCCAGCACCCTAAGGAGGTCTGGGGCCAACGTCCTGACTTTC. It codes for CASTLRRSGANVLTF.

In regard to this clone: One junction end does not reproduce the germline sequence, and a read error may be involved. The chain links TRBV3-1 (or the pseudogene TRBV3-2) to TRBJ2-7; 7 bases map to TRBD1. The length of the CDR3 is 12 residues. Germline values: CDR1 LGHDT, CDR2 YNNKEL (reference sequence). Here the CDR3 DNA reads TGTGCCAGCAGCCAAAGACAGGGTAAACTGCACTTC. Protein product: CASSQRQGKLHF.

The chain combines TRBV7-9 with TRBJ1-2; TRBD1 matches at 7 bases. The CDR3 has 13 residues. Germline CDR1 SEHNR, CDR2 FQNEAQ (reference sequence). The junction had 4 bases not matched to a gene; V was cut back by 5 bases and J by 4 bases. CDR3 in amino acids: CASSPRQGYGYTF. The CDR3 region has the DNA TGTGCCAGCAGCCCCAGACAGGGCTATGGCTACACCTTC.

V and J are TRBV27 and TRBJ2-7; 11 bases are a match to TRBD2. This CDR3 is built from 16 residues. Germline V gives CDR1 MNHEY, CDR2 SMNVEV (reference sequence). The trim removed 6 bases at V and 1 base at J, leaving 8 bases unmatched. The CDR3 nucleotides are TGTGCCAGCAGGTGGACTAGCGGGTTAGGGTCCTACGAGCAGTACTTC. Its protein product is CASRWTSGLGSYEQYF.

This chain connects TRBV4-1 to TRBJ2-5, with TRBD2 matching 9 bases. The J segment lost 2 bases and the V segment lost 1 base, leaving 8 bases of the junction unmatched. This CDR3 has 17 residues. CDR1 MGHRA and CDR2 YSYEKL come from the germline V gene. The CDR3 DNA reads TGCGCCAGCAGCCAAGGGGGGACTAGCAGAACACAAGAGACCCAGTACTTC. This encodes CASSQGGTSRTQETQYF.

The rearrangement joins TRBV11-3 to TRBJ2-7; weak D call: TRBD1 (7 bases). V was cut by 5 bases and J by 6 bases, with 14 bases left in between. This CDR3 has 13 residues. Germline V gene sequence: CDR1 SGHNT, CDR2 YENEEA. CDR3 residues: CASSPRQGGEQYF. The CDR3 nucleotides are TGTGCCAGCAGCCCGAGACAGGGAGGCGAGCAGTACTTC.

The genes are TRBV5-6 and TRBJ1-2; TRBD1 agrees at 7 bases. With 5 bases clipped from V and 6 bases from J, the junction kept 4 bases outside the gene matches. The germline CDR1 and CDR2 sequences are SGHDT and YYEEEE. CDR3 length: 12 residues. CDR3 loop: CASRTGPDGYTF. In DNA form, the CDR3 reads TGTGCCAGCAGGACAGGGCCGGATGGCTACACCTTC.

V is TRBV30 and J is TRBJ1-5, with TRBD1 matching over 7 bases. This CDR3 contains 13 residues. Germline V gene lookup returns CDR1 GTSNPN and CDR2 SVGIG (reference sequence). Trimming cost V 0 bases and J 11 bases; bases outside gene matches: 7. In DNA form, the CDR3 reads TGTGCCTGGAGTGTACAGGGGCTTTCAGCCCAGCATTTT. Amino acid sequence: CAWSVQGLSAQHF.

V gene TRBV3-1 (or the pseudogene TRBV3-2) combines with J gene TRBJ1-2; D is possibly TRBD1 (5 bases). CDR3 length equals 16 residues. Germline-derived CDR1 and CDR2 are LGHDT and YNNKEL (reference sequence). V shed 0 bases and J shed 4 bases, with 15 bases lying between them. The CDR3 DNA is TGTGCCAGCAGCCAAGACCGAGGGGTCGGGGGCTATGGCTACACCTTC. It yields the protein CASSQDRGVGGYGYTF.

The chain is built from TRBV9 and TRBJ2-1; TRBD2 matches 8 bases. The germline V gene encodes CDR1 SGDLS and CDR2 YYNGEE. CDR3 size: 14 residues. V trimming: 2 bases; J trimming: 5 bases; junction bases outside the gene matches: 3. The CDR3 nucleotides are TGTGCCAGCAGCGTTCGGGGGGGAGACAATGAGCAGTTCTTC. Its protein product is CASSVRGGDNEQFF.